This T cell receptor (beta chain) was obtained from a study of cytomegalovirus exposure and HLA in healthy donors. Across the whole study: Most donors, roughly 82% of 350 to 450 genotyped, fell in the Caucasian-associated ancestry cluster. The study's findings and limits: Reportedly, diagnosis of cytomegalovirus status by the classifier showed high specificity and sensitivity.

This CDR3 is 16 amino acids long. Germline loops: CDR1 SGHRS, CDR2 YFSETQ. V dropped 4 bases and J dropped 0 bases, with 16 bases sitting between them. Nominal health characterized the donors when sampled, though unrecorded immune exposures were likely. The PCR contained 60 Vbeta and 13 Jbeta primers. Produced via immunoSEQ multiplex PCR; TCRdb's table is partial and in-frame only. Altogether about 73,000 clones are present, 65% to 85% being singletons, with the ten largest covering roughly 12%. As regards this clone: Its matching antigen is unknown.

The sequenced material came from PBMCs. The chain combines TRBV5-1 with TRBJ2-5, with D possibly matching TRBD2 (6 bases). The receptor was isolated from a man aged 65-85 years in good health and CMV-seronegative. The CDR3 nucleotides are TGCGCCAGCAGCCTCGGGGGACGGATGTACCAAGAGACCCAGTACTTC. Its protein is CASSLGGRMYQETQYF.